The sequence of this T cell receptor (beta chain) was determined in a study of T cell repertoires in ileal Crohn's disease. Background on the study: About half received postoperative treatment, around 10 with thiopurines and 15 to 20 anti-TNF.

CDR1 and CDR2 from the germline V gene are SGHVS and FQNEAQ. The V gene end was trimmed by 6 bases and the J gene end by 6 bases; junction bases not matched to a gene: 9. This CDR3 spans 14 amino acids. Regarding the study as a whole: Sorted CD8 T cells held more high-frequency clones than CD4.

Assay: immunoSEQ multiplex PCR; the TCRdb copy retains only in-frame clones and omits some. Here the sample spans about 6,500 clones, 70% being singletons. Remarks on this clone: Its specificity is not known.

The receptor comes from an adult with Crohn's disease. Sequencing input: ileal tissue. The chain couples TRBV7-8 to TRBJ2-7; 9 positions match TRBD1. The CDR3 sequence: CASSPGTGTFEQYF. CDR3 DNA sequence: TGTGCCAGCAGTCCCGGGACAGGGACTTTCGAGCAGTACTTC. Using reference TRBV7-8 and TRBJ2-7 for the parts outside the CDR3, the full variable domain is GAGVSQSPRYKVAKRGQDVALRCDPISGHVSLFWYQQALGQGPEFLTYFQNEAQLDKSGLPSDRFFAERPEGSVSTLKIQRTQQEDSAVYLCASSPGTGTFEQYFGPGTRLTVT.